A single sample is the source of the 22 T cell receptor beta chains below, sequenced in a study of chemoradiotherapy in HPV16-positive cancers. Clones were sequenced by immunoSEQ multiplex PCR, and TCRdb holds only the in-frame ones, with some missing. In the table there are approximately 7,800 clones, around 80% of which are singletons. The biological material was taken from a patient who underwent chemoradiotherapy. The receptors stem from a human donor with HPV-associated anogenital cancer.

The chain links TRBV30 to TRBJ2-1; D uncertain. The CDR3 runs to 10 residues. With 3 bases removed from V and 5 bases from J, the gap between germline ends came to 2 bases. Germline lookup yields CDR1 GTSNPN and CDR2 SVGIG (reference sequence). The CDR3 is CAWSDNEQFF. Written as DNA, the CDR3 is TGTGCCTGGAGCGACAATGAGCAGTTCTTC. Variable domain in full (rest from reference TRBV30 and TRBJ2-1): SQTIHQWPATLVQPVGSPLSLECTVEGTSNPNLYWYRQAAGRGLQLLFYSVGIGQISSEVPQNLSASRPQDRQFILSSKKLLLSDSGFYLCAWSDNEQFFGPGTRLTVL.

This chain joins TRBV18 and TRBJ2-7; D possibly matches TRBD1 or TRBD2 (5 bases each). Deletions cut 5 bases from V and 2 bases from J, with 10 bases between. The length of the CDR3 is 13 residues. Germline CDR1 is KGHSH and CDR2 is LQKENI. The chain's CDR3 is CASSSGTAYEQYF. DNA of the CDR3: TGTGCCAGCTCATCCGGGACGGCCTACGAGCAGTACTTC. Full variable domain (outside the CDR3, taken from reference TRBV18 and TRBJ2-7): NAGVMQNPRHLVRRRGQEARLRCSPMKGHSHVYWYRQLPEEGLKFMVYLQKENIIDESGMPKERFSAEFPKEGPSILRIQQVVRGDSAAYFCASSSGTAYEQYFGPGTRLTVT.

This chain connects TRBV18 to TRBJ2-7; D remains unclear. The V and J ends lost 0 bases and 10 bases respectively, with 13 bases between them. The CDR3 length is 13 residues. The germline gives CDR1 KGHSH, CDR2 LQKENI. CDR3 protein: CASSPPGEVEQYF. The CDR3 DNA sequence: TGTGCCAGCTCACCACCCGGAGAAGTCGAACAGTACTTC. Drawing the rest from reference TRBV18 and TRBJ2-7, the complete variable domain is NAGVMQNPRHLVRRRGQEARLRCSPMKGHSHVYWYRQLPEEGLKFMVYLQKENIIDESGMPKERFSAEFPKEGPSILRIQQVVRGDSAAYFCASSPPGEVEQYFGPGTRLTVT.

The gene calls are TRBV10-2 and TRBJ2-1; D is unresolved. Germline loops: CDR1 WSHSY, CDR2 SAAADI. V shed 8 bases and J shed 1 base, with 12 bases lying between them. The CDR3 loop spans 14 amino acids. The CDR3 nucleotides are TGCGCCAGCCGAACCGAAAGGTCCTACAATGAGCAGTTCTTC. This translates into CASRTERSYNEQFF.

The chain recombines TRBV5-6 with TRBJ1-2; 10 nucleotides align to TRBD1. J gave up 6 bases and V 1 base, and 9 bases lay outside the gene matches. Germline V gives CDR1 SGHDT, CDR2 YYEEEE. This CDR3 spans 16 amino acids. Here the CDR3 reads CASSLYGTGAENGYTF. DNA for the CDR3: TGTGCCAGCAGCTTGTATGGGACAGGGGCAGAGAATGGCTACACCTTC.

CDR3 in DNA: TGTGCCAGCAGTCAGACTCTTTACGAGCAGTACTTC. This sequence encodes CASSQTLYEQYF. The chain uses TRBV27 and TRBJ2-7; D unclear. Per the germline V gene, CDR1 is MNHEY and CDR2 is SMNVEV (reference sequence). The V gene lost 5 bases and the J gene lost 4 bases, with 9 bases spanning the gap. CDR3 length: 12 amino acids.

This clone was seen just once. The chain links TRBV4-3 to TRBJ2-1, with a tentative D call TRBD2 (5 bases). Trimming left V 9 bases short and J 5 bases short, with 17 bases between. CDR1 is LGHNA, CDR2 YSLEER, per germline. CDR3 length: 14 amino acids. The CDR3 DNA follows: TGCGCCAGTACCCCGGGCCTAGCCAACAATGAGCAGTTCTTC. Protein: CASTPGLANNEQFF.

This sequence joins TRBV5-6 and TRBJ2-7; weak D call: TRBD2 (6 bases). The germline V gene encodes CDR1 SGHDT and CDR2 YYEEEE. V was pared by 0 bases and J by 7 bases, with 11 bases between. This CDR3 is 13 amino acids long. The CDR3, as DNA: TGTGCCAGCAGCTTGGGGAGGGAGCGAGAGCAGTACTTC. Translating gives CASSLGREREQYF.

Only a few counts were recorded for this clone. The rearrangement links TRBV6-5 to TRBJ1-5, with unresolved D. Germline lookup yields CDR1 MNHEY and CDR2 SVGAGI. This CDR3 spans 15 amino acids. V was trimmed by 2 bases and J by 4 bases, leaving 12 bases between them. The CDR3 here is CASSYLPGSNQPQHF. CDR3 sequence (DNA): TGTGCCAGCAGTTACCTCCCCGGGAGTAATCAGCCCCAGCATTTT.

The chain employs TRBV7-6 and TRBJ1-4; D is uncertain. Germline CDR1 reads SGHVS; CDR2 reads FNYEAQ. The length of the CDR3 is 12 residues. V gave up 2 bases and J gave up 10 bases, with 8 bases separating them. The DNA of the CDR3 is TGTGCCAGCAGCTTAAGGACGGCAAAACTGTTTTTT. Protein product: CASSLRTAKLFF.

In DNA form, the CDR3 reads TGTGCCAGCAGCTTGTCACTGAGTATAGAGACCCAGTACTTC. Translated: CASSLSLSIETQYF. The V and J genes are TRBV5-8 and TRBJ2-5, with unresolved D. Germline V CDR1 and CDR2: SGHTS, YDEGEE. This CDR3 has 14 residues. V gave up 1 base and J gave up 4 bases, with 11 bases separating them. The whole variable domain, filled in from reference TRBV5-8 and TRBJ2-5, reads EAGVTQSPTHLIKTRGQQATLRCSPISGHTSVYWYQQALGLGLQFLLWYDEGEERNRGNFPPRFSGRQFPNYSSELNVNALELEDSALYLCASSLSLSIETQYFGPGTRLLVL.

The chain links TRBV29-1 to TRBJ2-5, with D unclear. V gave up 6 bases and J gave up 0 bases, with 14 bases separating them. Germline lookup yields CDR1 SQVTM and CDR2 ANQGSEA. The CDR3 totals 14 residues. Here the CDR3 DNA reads TGCAGCGTAGCCTCGAGGACGGACCAAGAGACCCAGTACTTC. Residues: CSVASRTDQETQYF.

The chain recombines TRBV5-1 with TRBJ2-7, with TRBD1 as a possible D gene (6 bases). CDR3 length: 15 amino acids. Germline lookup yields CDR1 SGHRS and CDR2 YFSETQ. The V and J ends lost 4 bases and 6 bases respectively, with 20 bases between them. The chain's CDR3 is CASSLGVLGATEQYF. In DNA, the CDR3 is TGCGCCAGCAGCCTGGGAGTCTTGGGGGCGACCGAGCAGTACTTC.

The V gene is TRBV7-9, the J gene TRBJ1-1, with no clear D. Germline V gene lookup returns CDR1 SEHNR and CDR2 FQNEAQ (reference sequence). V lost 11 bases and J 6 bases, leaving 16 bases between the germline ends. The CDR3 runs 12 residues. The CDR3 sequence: CAYTALASEAFF. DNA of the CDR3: TGTGCCTACACGGCTCTTGCCTCTGAAGCTTTCTTT.

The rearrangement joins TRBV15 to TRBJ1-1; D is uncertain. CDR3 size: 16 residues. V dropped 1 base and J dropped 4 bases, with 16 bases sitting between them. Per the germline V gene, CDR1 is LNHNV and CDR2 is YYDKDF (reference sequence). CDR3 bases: TGTGCCACCAGCAGAGTTTTCGGCAGATCGGCCACTGAAGCTTTCTTT. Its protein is CATSRVFGRSATEAFF.

The DNA for the CDR3 is TGTGCCTGGAGGAGACGTTCCTCGGGCGGCTACACCTTC. Translation: CAWRRRSSGGYTF. This chain joins TRBV30 and TRBJ1-2; the D is unclear. The V end was cut by 3 bases, the J end by 8 bases, with 16 bases between. CDR1 is GTSNPN and CDR2 is SVGIG in the germline V gene (reference sequence). The CDR3 length is 13 residues. Looking up the rest from reference TRBV30 and TRBJ1-2 gives the full variable domain: SQTIHQWPATLVQPVGSPLSLECTVEGTSNPNLYWYRQAAGRGLQLLFYSVGIGQISSEVPQNLSASRPQDRQFILSSKKLLLSDSGFYLCAWRRRSSGGYTFGSGTRLTVV.

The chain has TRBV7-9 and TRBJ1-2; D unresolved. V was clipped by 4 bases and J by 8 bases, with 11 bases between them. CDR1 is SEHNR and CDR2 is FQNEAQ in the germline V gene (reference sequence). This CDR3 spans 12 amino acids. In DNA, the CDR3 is TGTGCCAGCAGCTCCGGCGGCGTGGGCTACACCTTC. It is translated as CASSSGGVGYTF.

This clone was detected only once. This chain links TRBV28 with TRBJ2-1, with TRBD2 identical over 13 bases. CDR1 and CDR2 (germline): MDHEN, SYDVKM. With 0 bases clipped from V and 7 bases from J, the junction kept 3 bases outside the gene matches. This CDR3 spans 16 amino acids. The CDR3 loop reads CASSLWTSGRWNEQFF. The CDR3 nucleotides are TGTGCCAGCAGTTTATGGACTAGCGGGAGGTGGAATGAGCAGTTCTTC.

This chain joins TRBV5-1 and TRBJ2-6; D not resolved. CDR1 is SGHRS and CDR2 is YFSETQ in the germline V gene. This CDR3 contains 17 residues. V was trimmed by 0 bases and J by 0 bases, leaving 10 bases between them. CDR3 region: CASSLGQLVSGANVLTF. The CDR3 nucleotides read TGCGCCAGCAGCTTGGGGCAACTGGTCTCTGGGGCCAACGTCCTGACTTTC.

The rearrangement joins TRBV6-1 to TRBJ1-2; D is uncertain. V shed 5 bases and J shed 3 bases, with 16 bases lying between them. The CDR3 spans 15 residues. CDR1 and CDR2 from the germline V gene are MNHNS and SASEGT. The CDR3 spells CASSRRGREDYGYTF. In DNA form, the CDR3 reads TGTGCCAGCAGTCGTCGCGGACGAGAGGACTATGGCTACACCTTC.

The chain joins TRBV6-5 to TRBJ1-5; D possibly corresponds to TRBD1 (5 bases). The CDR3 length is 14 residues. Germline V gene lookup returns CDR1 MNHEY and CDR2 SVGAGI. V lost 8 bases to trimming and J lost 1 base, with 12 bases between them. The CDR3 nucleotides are TGTGCCAGCCGGGGGGGGATGAGCAATCAGCCCCAGCATTTT. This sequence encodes CASRGGMSNQPQHF.

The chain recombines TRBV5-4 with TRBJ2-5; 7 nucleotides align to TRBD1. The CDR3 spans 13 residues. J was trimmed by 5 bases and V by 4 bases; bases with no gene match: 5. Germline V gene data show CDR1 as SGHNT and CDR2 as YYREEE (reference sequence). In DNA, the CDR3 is TGTGCCAGCAGCCCCGACAGGGCCGAGACCCAGTACTTC. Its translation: CASSPDRAETQYF.